Listed here are 6 T cell receptor beta chains from one sample, sequenced in a study of T cells in Graves' hyperthyroidism and ophthalmopathy. Researchers took RNA transcripts and amplified the TCR beta CDR3 regions from them. Initially, a first-round RT-PCR of the TCR CDR3 employed the HTBI primer set. TCRdb reanalysed the multiplex PCR reads using MiXCR and keeps one entry per CDR3 protein. The sample has about 520,000 distinct CDR3 sequences; more than 20% are singletons. The sample consisted of blood. The receptors shown here come from a man aged 18 to 29 with Graves' hyperthyroidism.

The chain uses TRBV9 and TRBJ1-1; D perhaps matches TRBD1 (6 bases). This CDR3 spans 14 amino acids. Per the germline V gene, CDR1 is SGDLS and CDR2 is YYNGEE. V was pared by 3 bases and J by 1 base, with 10 bases between. The CDR3 bases are TGTGCCAGCAGCGCCTGGGACAAGAACACTGAAGCTTTCTTT. As protein: CASSAWDKNTEAFF.

The table lists this clonotype with many counts. The V gene is TRBV6-2 or TRBV6-3, the J gene TRBJ1-2, with 8 nucleotides matching TRBD1. V was pared by 5 bases and J by 4 bases, with 12 bases of the junction left unmatched. The CDR3 has 16 amino acids. CDR1 and CDR2 (germline): MNHEY, SVGEGT. This chain's CDR3 is CASSHPGQGRIYGYTF. CDR3 nucleotide sequence: TGTGCCAGCAGTCACCCCGGACAGGGAAGGATCTATGGCTACACCTTC.

The J gene is TRBJ2-2, the V gene TRBV6-1; D not certain. Germline CDR1 and CDR2: MNHNS and SASEGT. The length of the CDR3 is 13 residues. Trimming left V 3 bases short and J 6 bases short, with 8 bases between. CDR3 loop: CASSDFGSGELFF. CDR3 nucleotides: TGTGCCAGCAGTGACTTCGGATCCGGGGAGCTGTTTTTT.

This clonotype showed up many times. V is TRBV19 and J is TRBJ2-7, with 10 bases identical to TRBD1. This CDR3 spans 13 amino acids. The V and J ends lost 5 bases and 6 bases, in that order; junction bases with no gene match: 4. Germline V gives CDR1 LNHDA, CDR2 SQIVND (reference sequence). This chain's CDR3 is CASSVWTGGEQYF. In nucleotides, the CDR3 is TGTGCCAGTAGTGTATGGACAGGGGGCGAGCAGTACTTC.

This clonotype was counted between two and nine times. This chain links TRBV28 with TRBJ2-2; tentatively, D is TRBD1 or TRBD2 (6 bases each). The V end was cut by 8 bases, the J end by 2 bases, with 15 bases between. CDR1 is MDHEN and CDR2 is SYDVKM in the germline V gene. There are 15 residues in the CDR3. The CDR3: CASGSGEANTGELFF. CDR3 bases: TGTGCCAGCGGTTCAGGGGAGGCAAACACCGGGGAGCTGTTTTTT.

As to this clonotype: Without the conserved terminal phenylalanine or tryptophan, this CDR3 likely stems from a read error. The chain is built from TRBV12-3 or TRBV12-4 and TRBJ1-5, with unresolved D. The CDR3 has 13 residues. The CDR3 region has the DNA TGTGCCTGCAGTTTCGGAAGCAATCAGCCCCAGCATTTG. Its translation is CACSFGSNQPQHL.